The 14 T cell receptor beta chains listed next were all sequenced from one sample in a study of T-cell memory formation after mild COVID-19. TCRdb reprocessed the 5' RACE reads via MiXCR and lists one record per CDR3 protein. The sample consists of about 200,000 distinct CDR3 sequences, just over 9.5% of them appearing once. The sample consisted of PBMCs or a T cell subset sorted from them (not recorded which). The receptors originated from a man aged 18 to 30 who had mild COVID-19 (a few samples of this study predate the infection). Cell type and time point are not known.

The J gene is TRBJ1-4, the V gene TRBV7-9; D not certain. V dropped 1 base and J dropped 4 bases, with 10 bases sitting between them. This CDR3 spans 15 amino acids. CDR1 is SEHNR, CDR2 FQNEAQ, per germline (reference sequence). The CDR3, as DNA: TGTGCCAGCAGCTTAGTTCTGTCCGGTAATGAAAAACTGTTTTTT. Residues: CASSLVLSGNEKLFF.

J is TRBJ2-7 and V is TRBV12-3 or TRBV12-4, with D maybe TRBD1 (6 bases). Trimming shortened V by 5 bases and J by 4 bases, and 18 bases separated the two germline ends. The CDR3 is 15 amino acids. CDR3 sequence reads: CASSPRIVTGYEQYF. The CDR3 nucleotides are TGTGCCAGCAGTCCCCGTATAGTCACAGGGTACGAGCAGTACTTC.

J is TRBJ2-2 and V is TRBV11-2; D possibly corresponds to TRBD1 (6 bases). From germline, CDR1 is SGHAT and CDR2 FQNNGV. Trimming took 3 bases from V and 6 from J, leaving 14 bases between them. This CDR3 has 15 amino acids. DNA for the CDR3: TGTGCCAGCAGCTTTACCTATCAGGGGCCCGGGGAGCTGTTTTTT. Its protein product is CASSFTYQGPGELFF.

The CDR3 nucleotides are TGTGCCAGCAGTTACCGCCGGCCAACATACAATGAGCAGTTCTTC. Its translation: CASSYRRPTYNEQFF. The genes are TRBV6-2 or TRBV6-3 and TRBJ2-1; no clear D. This CDR3 spans 15 amino acids. Germline assignment: CDR1 MNHEY and CDR2 SVGEGT. Trimming pared 2 bases from V and 4 bases from J, leaving 12 bases between.

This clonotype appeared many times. The CDR3 nucleotides are TGCGCCAGCAGCCAAGCACGACAGGGGGCAGATGGCTACACCTTC. Translation: CASSQARQGADGYTF. The chain links TRBV4-1 to TRBJ1-2, with 10 nucleotides matching TRBD1. With V trimmed by 1 base and J by 6 bases, 5 bases remained unmatched. Germline assignment: CDR1 MGHRA and CDR2 YSYEKL. This CDR3 comprises 15 residues.

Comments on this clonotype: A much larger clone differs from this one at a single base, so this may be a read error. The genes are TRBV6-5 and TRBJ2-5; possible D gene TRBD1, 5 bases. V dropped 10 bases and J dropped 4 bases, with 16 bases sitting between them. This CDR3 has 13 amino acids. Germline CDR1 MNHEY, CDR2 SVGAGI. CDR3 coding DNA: TGTGCCACCGTCCAAGGGGTGGGAGAGACCCAGTACTTC. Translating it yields CATVQGVGETQYF.

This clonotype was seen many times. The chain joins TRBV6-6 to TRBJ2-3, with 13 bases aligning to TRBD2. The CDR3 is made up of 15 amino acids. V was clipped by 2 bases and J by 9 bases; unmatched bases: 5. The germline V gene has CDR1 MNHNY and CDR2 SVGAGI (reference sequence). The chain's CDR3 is CASSYPGTSGETQYF. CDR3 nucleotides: TGTGCCAGCAGTTACCCCGGGACTAGCGGGGAAACGCAGTATTTT.

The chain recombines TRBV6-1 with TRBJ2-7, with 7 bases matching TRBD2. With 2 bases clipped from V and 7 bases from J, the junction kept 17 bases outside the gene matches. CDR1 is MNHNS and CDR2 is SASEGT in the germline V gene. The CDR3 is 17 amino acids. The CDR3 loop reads CASSELQWEGRAWEQYF. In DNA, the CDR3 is TGTGCCAGCAGTGAACTTCAATGGGAGGGGAGGGCCTGGGAGCAGTACTTC.

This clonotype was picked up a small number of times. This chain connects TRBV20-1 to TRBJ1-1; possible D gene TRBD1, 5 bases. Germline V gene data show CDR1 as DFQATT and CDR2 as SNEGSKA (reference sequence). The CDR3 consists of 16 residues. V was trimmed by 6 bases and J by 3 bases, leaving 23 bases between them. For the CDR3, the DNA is TGCAGTGCCAGTCGTCCCAGCGGGGGTATGTACACTGAAGCTTTCTTT. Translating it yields CSASRPSGGMYTEAFF.

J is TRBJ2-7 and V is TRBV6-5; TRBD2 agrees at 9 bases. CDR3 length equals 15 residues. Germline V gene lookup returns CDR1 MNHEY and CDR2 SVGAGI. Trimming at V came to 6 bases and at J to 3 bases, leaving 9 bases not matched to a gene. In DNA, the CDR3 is TGTGCCAGCAGCCCCGGGACTAGCTACCTCTACGAGCAGTACTTC. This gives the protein CASSPGTSYLYEQYF.

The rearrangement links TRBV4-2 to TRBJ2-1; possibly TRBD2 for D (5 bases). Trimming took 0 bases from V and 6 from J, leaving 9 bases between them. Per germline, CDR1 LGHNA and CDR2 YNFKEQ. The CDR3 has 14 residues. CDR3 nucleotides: TGTGCCAGCAGCCAAGATCGTGGACTCAATGAGCAGTTCTTC. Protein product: CASSQDRGLNEQFF.

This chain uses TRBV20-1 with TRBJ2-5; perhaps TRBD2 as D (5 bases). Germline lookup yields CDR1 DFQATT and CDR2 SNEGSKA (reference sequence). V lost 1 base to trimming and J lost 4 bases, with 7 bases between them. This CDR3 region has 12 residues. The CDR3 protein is CSARVLGETQYF. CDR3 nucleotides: TGCAGTGCTAGAGTACTAGGAGAGACCCAGTACTTC.

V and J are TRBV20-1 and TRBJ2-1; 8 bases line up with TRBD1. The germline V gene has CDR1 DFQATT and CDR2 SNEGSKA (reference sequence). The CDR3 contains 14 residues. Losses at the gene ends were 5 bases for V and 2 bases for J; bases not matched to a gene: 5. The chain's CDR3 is CSAQDRDPYNEQFF. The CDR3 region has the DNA TGCAGTGCTCAGGACAGGGACCCCTACAATGAGCAGTTCTTC.

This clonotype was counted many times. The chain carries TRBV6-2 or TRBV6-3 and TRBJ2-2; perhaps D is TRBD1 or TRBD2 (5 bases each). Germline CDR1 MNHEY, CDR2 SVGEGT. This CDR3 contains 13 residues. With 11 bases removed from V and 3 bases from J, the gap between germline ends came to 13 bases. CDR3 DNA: TGTGCCGGACGAGGGGCAGACACCGGGGAGCTGTTTTTT. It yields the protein CAGRGADTGELFF.